The clone carrying this T cell receptor (beta chain) has only one observation. Its cognate antigen is unknown. Indicated time point: blood 4 weeks post-SBRT, at nephrectomy. Treatment described: 15 Gy SBRT to primary tumor, nephrectomy 4 weeks later. Clones were read by immunoSEQ multiplex PCR, and TCRdb kept only the in-frame ones, dropping some. The sample yields roughly 100,000 clones, 84% seen once. The data derive from a study of radiation and T cells in renal cell carcinoma. Trimming cost V 3 bases and J 2 bases, with 8 bases left between them. The CDR3 runs 14 residues. Per the germline V gene, CDR1 is LNHDA and CDR2 is SQIVND (reference sequence). Study-wide points: In blood, top tumor clones expanded by 2 weeks, shrinking by 4.

The input for sequencing was blood, taken from a patient whose treatment included radiotherapy and nephrectomy. The receptor was derived from a man aged 55 to 70 with renal cell carcinoma. The chain employs TRBV19 and TRBJ2-1; D is uncertain. CDR3: CASSIVGAYNEQFF. CDR3 DNA sequence: TGTGCCAGTAGTATTGTAGGAGCCTACAATGAGCAGTTCTTC.